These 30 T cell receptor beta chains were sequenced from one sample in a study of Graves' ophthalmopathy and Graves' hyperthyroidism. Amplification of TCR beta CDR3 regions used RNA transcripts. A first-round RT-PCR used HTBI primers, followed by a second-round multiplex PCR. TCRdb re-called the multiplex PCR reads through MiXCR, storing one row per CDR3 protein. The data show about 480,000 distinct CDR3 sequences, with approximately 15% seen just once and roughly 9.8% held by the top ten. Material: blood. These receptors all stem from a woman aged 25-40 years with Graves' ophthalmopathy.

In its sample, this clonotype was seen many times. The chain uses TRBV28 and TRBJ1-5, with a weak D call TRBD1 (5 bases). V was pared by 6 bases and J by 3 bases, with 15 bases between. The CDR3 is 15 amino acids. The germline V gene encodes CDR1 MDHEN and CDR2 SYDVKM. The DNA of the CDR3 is TGTGCCAGCAGCTCCGGGGCTAACTACAATCAGCCCCAGCATTTT. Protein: CASSSGANYNQPQHF.

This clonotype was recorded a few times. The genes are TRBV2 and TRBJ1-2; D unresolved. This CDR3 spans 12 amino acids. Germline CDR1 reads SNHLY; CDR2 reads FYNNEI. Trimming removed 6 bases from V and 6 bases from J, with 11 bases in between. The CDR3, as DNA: TGTGCCAGCAGGCTCCGGGAGAATGGCTACACCTTC. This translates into CASRLRENGYTF. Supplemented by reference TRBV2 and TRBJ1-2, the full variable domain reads EPEVTQTPSHQVTQMGQEVILRCVPISNHLYFYWYRQILGQKVEFLVSFYNNEISEKSEIFDDQFSVERPDGSNFTLKIRSTKLEDSAMYFCASRLRENGYTFGSGTRLTVV.

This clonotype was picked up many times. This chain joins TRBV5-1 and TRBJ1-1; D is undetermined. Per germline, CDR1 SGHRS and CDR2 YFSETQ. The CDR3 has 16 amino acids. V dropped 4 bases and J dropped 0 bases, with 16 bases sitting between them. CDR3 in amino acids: CASSPRNTPLNTEAFF. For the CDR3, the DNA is TGCGCCAGCAGCCCCCGGAATACACCTCTGAACACTGAAGCTTTCTTT.

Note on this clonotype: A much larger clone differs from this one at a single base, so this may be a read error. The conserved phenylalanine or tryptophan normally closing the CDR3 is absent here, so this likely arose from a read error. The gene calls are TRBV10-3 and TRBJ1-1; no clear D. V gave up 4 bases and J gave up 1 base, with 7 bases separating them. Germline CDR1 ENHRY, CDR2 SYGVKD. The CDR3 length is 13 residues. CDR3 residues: CAISVKGNTEAFL. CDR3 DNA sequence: TGTGCCATCAGTGTTAAGGGGAACACTGAAGCTTTCTTG.

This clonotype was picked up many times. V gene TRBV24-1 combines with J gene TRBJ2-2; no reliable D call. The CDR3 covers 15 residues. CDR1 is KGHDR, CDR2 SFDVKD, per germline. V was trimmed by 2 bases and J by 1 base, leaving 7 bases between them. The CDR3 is CATSDSWGNTGELFF. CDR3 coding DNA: TGTGCCACCAGTGATTCCTGGGGGAACACCGGGGAGCTGTTTTTT.

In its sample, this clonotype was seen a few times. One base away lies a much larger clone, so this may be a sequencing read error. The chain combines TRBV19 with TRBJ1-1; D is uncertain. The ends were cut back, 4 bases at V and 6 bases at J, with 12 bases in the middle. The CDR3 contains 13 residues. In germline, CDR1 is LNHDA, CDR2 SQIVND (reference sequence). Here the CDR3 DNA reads TGTGCCAGTAGTAGGGTCCCGGGGTCTGAAGCTTTCTTT. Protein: CASSRVPGSEAFF.

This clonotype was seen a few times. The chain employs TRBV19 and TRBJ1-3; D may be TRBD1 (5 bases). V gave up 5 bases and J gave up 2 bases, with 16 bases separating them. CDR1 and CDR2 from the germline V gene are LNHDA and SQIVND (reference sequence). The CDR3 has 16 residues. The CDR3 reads CASSPGPYMAGNTIYF. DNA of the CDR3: TGTGCCAGTAGTCCGGGGCCCTATATGGCTGGAAACACCATATATTTT.

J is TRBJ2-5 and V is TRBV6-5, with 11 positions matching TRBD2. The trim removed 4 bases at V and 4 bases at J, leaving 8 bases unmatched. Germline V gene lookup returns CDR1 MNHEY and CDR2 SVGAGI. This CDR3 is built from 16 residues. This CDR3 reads CASSFAGLAVLETQYF. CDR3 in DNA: TGTGCCAGCAGTTTTGCGGGACTAGCGGTACTAGAGACCCAGTACTTC.

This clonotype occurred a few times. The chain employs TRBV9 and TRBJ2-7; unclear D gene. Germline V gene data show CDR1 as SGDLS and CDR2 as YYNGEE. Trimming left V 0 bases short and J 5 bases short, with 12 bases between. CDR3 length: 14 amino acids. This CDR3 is CASSVGGVMNEQYF. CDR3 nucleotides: TGTGCCAGCAGCGTAGGTGGAGTCATGAACGAGCAGTACTTC.

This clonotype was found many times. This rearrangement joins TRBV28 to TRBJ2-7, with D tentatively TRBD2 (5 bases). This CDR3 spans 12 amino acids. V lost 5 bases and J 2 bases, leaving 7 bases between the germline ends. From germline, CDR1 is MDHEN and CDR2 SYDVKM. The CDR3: CASSKLAYEQYF. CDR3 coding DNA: TGTGCCAGCAGTAAACTAGCCTACGAGCAGTACTTC.

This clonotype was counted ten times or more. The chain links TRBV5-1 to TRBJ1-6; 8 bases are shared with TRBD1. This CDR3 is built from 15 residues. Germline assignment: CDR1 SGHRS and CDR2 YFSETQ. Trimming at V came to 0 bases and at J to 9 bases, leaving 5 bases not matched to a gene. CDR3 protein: CASSLVAGGFSPLHF. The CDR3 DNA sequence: TGCGCCAGCAGCTTGGTCGCAGGGGGCTTTTCACCCCTCCACTTT.

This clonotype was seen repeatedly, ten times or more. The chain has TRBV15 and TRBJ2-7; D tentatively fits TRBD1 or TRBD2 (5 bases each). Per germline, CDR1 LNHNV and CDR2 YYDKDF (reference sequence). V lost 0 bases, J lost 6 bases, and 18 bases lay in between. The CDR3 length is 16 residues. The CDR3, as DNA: TGTGCCACCAGCAGAGATCTGACTACTCTTGGGGGCGAGCAGTACTTC. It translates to CATSRDLTTLGGEQYF.

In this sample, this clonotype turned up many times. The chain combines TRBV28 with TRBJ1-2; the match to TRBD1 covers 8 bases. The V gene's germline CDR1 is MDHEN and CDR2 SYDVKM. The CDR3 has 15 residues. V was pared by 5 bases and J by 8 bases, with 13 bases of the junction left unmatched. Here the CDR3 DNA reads TGTGCCAGCAGTGTACAATTCAGGGGGCGCGTGGGCTACACCTTC. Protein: CASSVQFRGRVGYTF.

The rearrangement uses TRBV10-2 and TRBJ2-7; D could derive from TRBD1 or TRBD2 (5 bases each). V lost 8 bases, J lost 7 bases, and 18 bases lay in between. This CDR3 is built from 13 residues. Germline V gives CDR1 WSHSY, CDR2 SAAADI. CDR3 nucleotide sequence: TGCGCCAGCCGGGGCGCCTACTTGGGGGAGCAGTACTTC. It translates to CASRGAYLGEQYF.

This CDR3 is CASSLGSQAETQYF. The DNA for the CDR3 is TGTGCCAGCAGCTTAGGCTCTCAGGCGGAGACCCAGTACTTC. The chain recombines TRBV7-2 with TRBJ2-5; no clear D. Trimming left V 1 base short and J 5 bases short, with 11 bases between. Looked up from germline, CDR1 is SGHTA and CDR2 is FQGNSA. This CDR3 region has 14 residues.

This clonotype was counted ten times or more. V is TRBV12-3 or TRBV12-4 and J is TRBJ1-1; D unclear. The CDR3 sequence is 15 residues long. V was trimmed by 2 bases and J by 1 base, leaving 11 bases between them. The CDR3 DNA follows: TGTGCCAGCAGTTTACTTAGCCCCCCGAACACTGAAGCTTTCTTT. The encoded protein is CASSLLSPPNTEAFF.

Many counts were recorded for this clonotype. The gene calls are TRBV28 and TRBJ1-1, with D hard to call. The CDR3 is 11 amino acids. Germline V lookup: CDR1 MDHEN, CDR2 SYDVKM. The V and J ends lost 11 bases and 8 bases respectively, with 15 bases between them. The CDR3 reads CASVLSSEAFF. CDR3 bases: TGTGCCTCAGTACTAAGCTCCGAAGCTTTCTTT.

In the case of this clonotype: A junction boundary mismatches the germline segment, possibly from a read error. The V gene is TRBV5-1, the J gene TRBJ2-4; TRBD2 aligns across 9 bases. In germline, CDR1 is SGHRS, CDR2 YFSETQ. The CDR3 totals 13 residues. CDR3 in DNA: TGCGCCAGCAGCTTGGGTGGCGGGAGGGCCGCCAATTTC. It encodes CASSLGGGRAANF.

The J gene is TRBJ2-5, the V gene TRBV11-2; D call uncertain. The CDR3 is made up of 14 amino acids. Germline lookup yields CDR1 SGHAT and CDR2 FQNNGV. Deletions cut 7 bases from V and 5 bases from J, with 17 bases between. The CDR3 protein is CASTNHLGRETQYF. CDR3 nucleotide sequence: TGTGCCAGCACCAACCACTTAGGAAGGGAGACCCAGTACTTC.

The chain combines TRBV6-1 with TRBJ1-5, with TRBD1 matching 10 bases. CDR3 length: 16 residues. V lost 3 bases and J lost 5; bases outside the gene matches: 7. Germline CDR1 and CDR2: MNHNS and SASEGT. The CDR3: CASSDRTGGSYQPQHF. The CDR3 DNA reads TGTGCCAGCAGTGATAGGACAGGGGGGAGCTATCAGCCCCAGCATTTT.

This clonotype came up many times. The CDR3 DNA is TGTGCCAGCAGCTTGGAGTGGCAGCTGAACACTGAAGCTTTCTTT. Its translation: CASSLEWQLNTEAFF. The rearrangement links TRBV5-5 to TRBJ1-1; D not resolved. The V end was cut by 0 bases, the J end by 0 bases, with 9 bases between. The V gene's germline CDR1 is SGHKS and CDR2 YYEKEE (reference sequence). The CDR3 has 15 amino acids.

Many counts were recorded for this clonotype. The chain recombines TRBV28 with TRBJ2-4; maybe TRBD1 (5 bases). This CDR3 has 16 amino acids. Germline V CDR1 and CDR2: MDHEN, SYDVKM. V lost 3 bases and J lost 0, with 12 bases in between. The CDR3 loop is CASSLGQTLAKNIQYF. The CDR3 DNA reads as TGTGCCAGCAGTTTGGGGCAAACACTAGCCAAAAACATTCAGTACTTC.

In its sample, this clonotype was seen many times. The CDR3 here is CASSVGQGLYGYTF. CDR3 DNA: TGTGCCAGCAGCGTAGGGCAGGGGTTATATGGCTACACCTTC. The genes are TRBV9 and TRBJ1-2; tentatively, D is TRBD1 (6 bases). V was trimmed by 0 bases and J by 5 bases, leaving 11 bases between them. Looked up from germline, CDR1 is SGDLS and CDR2 is YYNGEE. The CDR3 has 14 amino acids.

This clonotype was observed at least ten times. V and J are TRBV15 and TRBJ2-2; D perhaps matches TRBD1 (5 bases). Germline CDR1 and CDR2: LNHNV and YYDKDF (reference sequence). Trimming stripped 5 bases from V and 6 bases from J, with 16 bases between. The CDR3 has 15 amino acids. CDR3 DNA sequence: TGTGCCACCAGCTACGACAGAGCGAAGGCCGGGGAGCTGTTTTTT. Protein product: CATSYDRAKAGELFF. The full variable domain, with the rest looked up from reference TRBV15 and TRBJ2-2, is DAMVIQNPRYQVTQFGKPVTLSCSQTLNHNVMYWYQQKSSQAPKLLFHYYDKDFNNEADTPDNFQSRRPNTSFCFLDIRSPGLGDTAMYLCATSYDRAKAGELFFGEGSRLTVL.

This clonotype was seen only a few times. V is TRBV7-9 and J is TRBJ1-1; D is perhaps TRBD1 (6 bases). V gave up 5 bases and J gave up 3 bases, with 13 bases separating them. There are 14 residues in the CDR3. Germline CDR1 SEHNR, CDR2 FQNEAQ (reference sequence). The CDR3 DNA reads TGTGCCAGCAGCACCTGGGACACCTACACTGAAGCTTTCTTT. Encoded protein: CASSTWDTYTEAFF.

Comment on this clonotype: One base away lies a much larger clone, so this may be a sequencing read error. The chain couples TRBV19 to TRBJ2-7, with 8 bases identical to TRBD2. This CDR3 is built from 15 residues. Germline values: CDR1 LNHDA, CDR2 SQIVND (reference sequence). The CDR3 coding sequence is TGTGTCAGTAGTATAGTATCAGCGGGAGATTACGAGCAGTACTTC. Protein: CVSSIVSAGDYEQYF.

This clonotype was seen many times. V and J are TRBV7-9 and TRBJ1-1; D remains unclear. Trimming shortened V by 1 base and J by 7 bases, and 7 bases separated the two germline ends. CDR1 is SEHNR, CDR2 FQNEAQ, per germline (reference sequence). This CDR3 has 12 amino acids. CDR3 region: CASSLVASEAFF. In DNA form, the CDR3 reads TGTGCCAGCAGCTTAGTGGCCAGTGAAGCTTTCTTT.

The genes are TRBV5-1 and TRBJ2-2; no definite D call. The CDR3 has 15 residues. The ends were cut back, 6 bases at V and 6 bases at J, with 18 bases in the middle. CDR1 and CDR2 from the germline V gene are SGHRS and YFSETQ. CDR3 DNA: TGCGCCAGCACCTCCACCGCCAAAGTTTCCGGGGAGCTGTTTTTT. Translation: CASTSTAKVSGELFF.

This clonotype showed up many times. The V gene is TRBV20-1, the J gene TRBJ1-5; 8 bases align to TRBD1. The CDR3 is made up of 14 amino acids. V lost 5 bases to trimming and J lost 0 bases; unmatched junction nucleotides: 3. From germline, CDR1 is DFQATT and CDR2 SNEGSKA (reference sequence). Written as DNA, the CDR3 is TGCAGTGCTTCGACAGGGGTTAGCAATCAGCCCCAGCATTTT. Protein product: CSASTGVSNQPQHF.

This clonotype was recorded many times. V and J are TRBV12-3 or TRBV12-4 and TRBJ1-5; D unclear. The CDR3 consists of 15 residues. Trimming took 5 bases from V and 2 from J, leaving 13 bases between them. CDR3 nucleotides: TGTGCCAGCAGTAACGAGGGCTCTGGCAATCAGCCCCAGCATTTT. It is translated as CASSNEGSGNQPQHF.